These 17 T cell receptor beta chains were sequenced from one sample in a study of shared clonotypes between healthy human individuals. Assay: immunoSEQ multiplex PCR; the TCRdb copy retains only in-frame clones and omits some. This sample yields some 2,100,000 clones, of which 90% to 96% are seen a single time; approximately 0.13% belongs to the top ten. The material sequenced was naive CD4+ T cells sorted from blood. Stated subset: CD45RA+ positively selected. These receptor sequences come from a man between 18 and 35 years old in good health.

The gene calls are TRBV9 and TRBJ2-7; 7 nucleotides align to TRBD1. The CDR3 totals 15 residues. Germline assignment: CDR1 SGDLS and CDR2 YYNGEE. Trimming cost V 0 bases and J 3 bases; bases outside gene matches: 6. The CDR3 sequence is CASSVGDSQYYEQYF. The CDR3 DNA follows: TGTGCCAGCAGCGTAGGGGACAGCCAGTACTACGAGCAGTACTTC.

The chain combines TRBV4-1 with TRBJ2-5, with D possibly matching TRBD2 (5 bases). CDR3 length: 14 residues. The V gene's germline CDR1 is MGHRA and CDR2 YSYEKL. The V and J ends lost 7 bases and 1 base respectively, with 13 bases between them. CDR3 nucleotide sequence: TGCGCCAGCACCCCCTTCGGAGGCCAAGAGACCCAGTACTTC. It encodes CASTPFGGQETQYF.

The chain links TRBV7-8 to TRBJ1-3; 7 bases line up with TRBD1. The germline gives CDR1 SGHVS, CDR2 FQNEAQ. The junction had 8 bases not matched to a gene; V was cut back by 5 bases and J by 4 bases. The CDR3 runs to 15 residues. CDR3 in DNA: TGTGCCAGCAGCCCTACCGGGACAGCAGGAAACACCATATATTTT. Translation gives CASSPTGTAGNTIYF.

The chain couples TRBV6-1 to TRBJ1-1; D unresolved. The CDR3 is 13 residues long. Between the trimmed V and J ends, which lost 4 bases and 1 base, there was a span of 7 bases. Germline-derived CDR1 and CDR2 are MNHNS and SASEGT. As DNA, the CDR3 is TGTGCCAGCAGTGGGACGAGGAACACTGAAGCTTTCTTT. Translation: CASSGTRNTEAFF.

The chain is built from TRBV2 and TRBJ2-2, with TRBD1 as a possible D gene (5 bases). The V end was cut by 0 bases, the J end by 5 bases, with 16 bases between. The CDR3 totals 17 residues. Looked up from germline, CDR1 is SNHLY and CDR2 is FYNNEI. Here the CDR3 DNA reads TGTGCCAGCAGTGAAGCGCTTCGGAGTCGACAGACCGGGGAGCTGTTTTTT. Its translation is CASSEALRSRQTGELFF.

The V call is TRBV6-6, the J call TRBJ2-6; no reliable D call. Germline CDR1 MNHNY, CDR2 SVGAGI (reference sequence). This CDR3 is 13 amino acids long. Trimming left V 5 bases short and J 4 bases short, with 6 bases between. CDR3 loop: CASSQAGANVLTF. The CDR3 DNA is TGTGCCAGCAGTCAAGCCGGGGCCAACGTCCTGACTTTC.

V gene TRBV5-1 combines with J gene TRBJ2-3, with 9 bases identical to TRBD1. Germline loops: CDR1 SGHRS, CDR2 YFSETQ. With 4 bases clipped from V and 0 bases from J, the junction kept 6 bases outside the gene matches. The CDR3 is made up of 16 amino acids. CDR3 sequence reads: CASSPQGQGSTDTQYF. The CDR3 DNA is TGCGCCAGCAGCCCACAGGGACAGGGAAGCACAGATACGCAGTATTTT.

The rearrangement uses TRBV4-3 and TRBJ2-3, with TRBD2 matching over 9 bases. CDR1 and CDR2 (germline): LGHNA, YSLEER. The V and J ends lost 0 bases and 3 bases, in that order; junction bases with no gene match: 7. The CDR3 spans 17 residues. This CDR3 is CASSQEMGLAGTDTQYF. CDR3 DNA sequence: TGCGCCAGCAGCCAAGAGATGGGGCTAGCGGGAACAGATACGCAGTATTTT.

The chain recombines TRBV30 with TRBJ1-2; D not resolved. CDR1 is GTSNPN and CDR2 is SVGIG in the germline V gene (reference sequence). Trimming took off 2 bases at V and 6 bases at J, with 7 bases between the two ends. CDR3 length: 11 residues. The DNA for the CDR3 is TGTGCCTGGAGTTTAAAAAATGGCTACACCTTC. It specifies CAWSLKNGYTF.

The rearrangement links TRBV19 to TRBJ2-3, with TRBD1 matching 9 bases. V lost 10 bases and J lost 2; bases outside the gene matches: 7. Looked up from germline, CDR1 is LNHDA and CDR2 is SQIVND (reference sequence). The CDR3 contains 14 residues. The CDR3 DNA reads as TGTGCCACGGGGACAGGGAGCTACACAGATACGCAGTATTTT. Amino acid sequence: CATGTGSYTDTQYF.

In its sample, this clone was seen once. The V gene is TRBV29-1, the J gene TRBJ2-2; the D is unclear. The CDR3 is 14 amino acids. Trimming pared 4 bases from V and 4 bases from J, leaving 13 bases between. Per the germline V gene, CDR1 is SQVTM and CDR2 is ANQGSEA. DNA for the CDR3: TGCAGCGTTGCCGGTTTACAGAGCACCGGGGAGCTGTTTTTT. It translates to CSVAGLQSTGELFF.

This clone has just one count. This chain connects TRBV13 to TRBJ2-7; 7 positions match TRBD1. The V gene end was trimmed by 8 bases and the J gene end by 4 bases; junction bases not matched to a gene: 11. CDR1 is PRHDT and CDR2 is FYEKMQ in the germline V gene (reference sequence). This CDR3 is built from 14 residues. For the CDR3, the DNA is TGTGCCAGCTGTCGGACAGGCAAATCGTACGAGCAGTACTTC. Its protein is CASCRTGKSYEQYF.

The chain uses TRBV5-1 and TRBJ2-3, with D possibly TRBD2 on 6 matching bases. The CDR3 spans 16 residues. Per germline, CDR1 SGHRS and CDR2 YFSETQ. Trimming took 6 bases from V and 1 from J, leaving 18 bases between them. The CDR3 DNA sequence: TGCGCCAGCAACACGGACGTTAGCGGCCGCACAGATACGCAGTATTTT. This sequence encodes CASNTDVSGRTDTQYF.

This clone has a single count. The rearrangement links TRBV7-9 to TRBJ2-7; maybe TRBD2 (6 bases). CDR1 and CDR2 from the germline V gene are SEHNR and FQNEAQ (reference sequence). The CDR3 runs to 15 residues. V was cut by 5 bases and J by 0 bases, with 14 bases left in between. The CDR3 DNA reads TGTGCCAGCAGCCCGGGACGGGAGAGCTCCTACGAGCAGTACTTC. Protein: CASSPGRESSYEQYF.

The chain is built from TRBV2 and TRBJ2-7; a possible D gene is TRBD2 (8 bases). V lost 10 bases and J lost 2, with 18 bases in between. In germline, CDR1 is SNHLY, CDR2 FYNNEI. This CDR3 region has 14 residues. The CDR3 protein is CAIHYSGTAYEQYF. The CDR3 DNA follows: TGTGCCATCCACTATAGCGGGACAGCCTACGAGCAGTACTTC.

The chain couples TRBV5-4 to TRBJ2-2, with 11 bases lining up with TRBD2. Germline CDR1 and CDR2: SGHNT and YYREEE (reference sequence). Trimming removed 4 bases from V and 7 bases from J; junction bases left unmatched: 12. The CDR3 is made up of 17 amino acids. The CDR3 spells CASSPGVLAGGSGELFF. The DNA of the CDR3 is TGTGCCAGCAGCCCCGGAGTGCTAGCGGGGGGCAGCGGGGAGCTGTTTTTT.

The chain combines TRBV2 with TRBJ1-1, with TRBD1 as a possible D gene (6 bases). This CDR3 contains 13 residues. Germline V lookup: CDR1 SNHLY, CDR2 FYNNEI. The V end lost 6 bases, the J end lost 6 bases, and 14 bases lay between the germline ends. The CDR3 bases are TGTGCCAGCAGACCGGACAGTGGCGCTGAAGCTTTCTTT. Translating it yields CASRPDSGAEAFF.